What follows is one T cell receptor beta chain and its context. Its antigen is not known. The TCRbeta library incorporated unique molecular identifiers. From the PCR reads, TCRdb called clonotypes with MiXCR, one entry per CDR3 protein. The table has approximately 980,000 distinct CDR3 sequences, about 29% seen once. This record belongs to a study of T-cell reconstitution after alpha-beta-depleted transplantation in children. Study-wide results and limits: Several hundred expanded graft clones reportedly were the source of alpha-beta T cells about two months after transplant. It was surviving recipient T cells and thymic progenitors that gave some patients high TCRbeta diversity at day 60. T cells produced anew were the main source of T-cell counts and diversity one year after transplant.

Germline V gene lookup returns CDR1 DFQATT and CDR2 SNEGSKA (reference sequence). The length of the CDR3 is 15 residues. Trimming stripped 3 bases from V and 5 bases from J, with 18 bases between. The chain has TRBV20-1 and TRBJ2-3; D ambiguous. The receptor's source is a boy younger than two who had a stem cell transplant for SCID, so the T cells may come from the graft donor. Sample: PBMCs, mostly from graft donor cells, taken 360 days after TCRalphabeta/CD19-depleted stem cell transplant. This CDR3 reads CSARSGPLMGDTQYF. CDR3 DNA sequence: TGCAGTGCTAGGTCTGGCCCCCTGATGGGAGATACGCAGTATTTT.